The 22 T cell receptor beta chains listed next were all sequenced from one sample in a study of neoadjuvant nivolumab and ipilimumab in lung cancer. TCRdb's table, derived via immunoSEQ multiplex PCR, lists solely in-frame clones and lacks some. The sample consists of a few thousand clones, 73% of them appearing once. Sequenced here: tumor tissue, sampled after neoadjuvant nivolumab, alone or with ipilimumab, at or shortly before surgery. These receptors were obtained from an adult with non-small cell lung cancer.

The chain carries TRBV2 and TRBJ1-5, with D tentatively TRBD1 (6 bases). Trimming shortened V by 6 bases and J by 10 bases, and 19 bases separated the two germline ends. There are 14 residues in the CDR3. Germline CDR1 and CDR2: SNHLY and FYNNEI. The CDR3 here is CASRGRQDFLPQHF. CDR3 nucleotide sequence: TGTGCCAGCAGAGGGAGACAGGATTTTTTACCCCAGCATTTT.

This clone is judged medium-sized. The chain couples TRBV29-1 to TRBJ1-1; D is unresolved. The CDR3 runs to 13 residues. Germline CDR1 SQVTM, CDR2 ANQGSEA. V gave up 0 bases and J gave up 5 bases, with 10 bases separating them. CDR3 sequence (DNA): TGCAGCGTTGAAGAAGACAACTTAACTGAAGCTTTCTTT. Translating gives CSVEEDNLTEAFF.

The chain links TRBV10-1 to TRBJ2-5; possibly TRBD2 for D (5 bases). This CDR3 region has 14 residues. The germline CDR1 and CDR2 sequences are WNHNN and SYGVQD (reference sequence). The germline V and J ends were trimmed by 0 bases and 1 base, with 6 bases remaining between them. The CDR3, as DNA: TGCGCCAGCAGTGAGTCACTAGGCCAAGAGACCCAGTACTTC. This codes for CASSESLGQETQYF.

V is TRBV6-1 and J is TRBJ1-3; no firm D call. The V end was cut by 3 bases, the J end by 1 base, with 25 bases between. In germline, CDR1 is MNHNS, CDR2 SASEGT. The CDR3 has 20 residues. The CDR3 region is CASSDSPGNAAFRSGNTIYF. The DNA of the CDR3 is TGTGCCAGCAGTGATTCCCCCGGGAACGCGGCGTTTCGATCTGGAAACACCATATATTTT.

The V and J genes are TRBV2 and TRBJ1-1, with 9 nucleotides matching TRBD1. Germline CDR1 is SNHLY and CDR2 is FYNNEI. V trimming: 8 bases; J trimming: 8 bases; junction bases outside the gene matches: 0. The CDR3 totals 10 residues. In DNA, the CDR3 is TGTGCCAGCGGGACAGGGGAAGCTTTCTTT. Amino acid sequence: CASGTGEAFF.

The count of this clone is one. Other DNA sequences in this sample translate to the same CDR3. The chain's CDR3 is CASSLAGSYNEQFF. For the CDR3, the DNA is TGTGCCAGCAGCTTAGCCGGCTCCTACAATGAGCAGTTCTTC. The V and J genes are TRBV7-9 and TRBJ2-1; D is ambiguous. This CDR3 is built from 14 residues. Trimming pared 0 bases from V and 0 bases from J, leaving 3 bases between. The germline V gene has CDR1 SEHNR and CDR2 FQNEAQ (reference sequence).

This rearrangement joins TRBV25-1 to TRBJ1-1, with D possibly matching TRBD1 (5 bases). The V end lost 7 bases, the J end lost 1 base, and 16 bases lay between the germline ends. The CDR3 runs to 15 residues. The germline V gene has CDR1 MGHDK and CDR2 SYGVNS. CDR3 bases: TGTGCCAGCAATCCGGACACCGGAGGGAACACTGAAGCTTTCTTT. Protein product: CASNPDTGGNTEAFF.

This clone has only a few counts. The chain links TRBV6-5 to TRBJ2-5, with 11 bases identical to TRBD1. V gave up 6 bases and J gave up 4 bases; unmatched junction bases: 4. This CDR3 is built from 14 residues. The V gene's germline CDR1 is MNHEY and CDR2 SVGAGI. The CDR3 spells CASSAGTGGETQYF. The CDR3 coding sequence is TGTGCCAGCAGCGCGGGGACAGGGGGAGAGACCCAGTACTTC.

This chain uses TRBV7-8 with TRBJ2-7; D possibly corresponds to TRBD2 (6 bases). The CDR3 is made up of 14 amino acids. Germline CDR1 and CDR2: SGHVS and FQNEAQ. The V and J ends lost 2 bases and 5 bases respectively, with 13 bases between them. CDR3 sequence: CASSLQGGMDEQYF. The CDR3 region has the DNA TGTGCCAGCAGCTTACAGGGAGGAATGGACGAGCAGTACTTC.

The rearrangement joins TRBV2 to TRBJ2-7; D is uncertain. This CDR3 has 13 amino acids. V was pared by 8 bases and J by 0 bases, with 11 bases between. Germline CDR1 reads SNHLY; CDR2 reads FYNNEI. In DNA form, the CDR3 reads TGTGCCAGCTTTCCCGGCAGCTCCTACGAGCAGTACGTC. Translating it yields CASFPGSSYEQYV.

The chain uses TRBV7-2 and TRBJ1-2; the D gene is possibly TRBD1 (6 bases). CDR3 size: 14 residues. CDR1 and CDR2 (germline): SGHTA, FQGNSA. V lost 5 bases and J 2 bases, leaving 12 bases between the germline ends. CDR3 coding DNA: TGTGCCAGCAGCCCACAGGGAACCAACTATGGCTACACCTTC. Protein: CASSPQGTNYGYTF.

V is TRBV10-3 and J is TRBJ1-5, with D unclear. Trimming pared 3 bases from V and 8 bases from J, leaving 11 bases between. Looked up from germline, CDR1 is ENHRY and CDR2 is SYGVKD. This CDR3 spans 13 amino acids. The CDR3, as DNA: TGTGCCATCAGTGAAAGGCAGCCCGAGCCCCAGCATTTT. Translation: CAISERQPEPQHF.

This sequence joins TRBV14 and TRBJ2-7, with TRBD2 matching over 8 bases. With V trimmed by 4 bases and J by 4 bases, 9 bases remained unmatched. CDR3 size: 15 residues. Germline CDR1 reads SGHDN; CDR2 reads FVKESK. CDR3 sequence reads: CASSPRNSGVYEQYV. In DNA form, the CDR3 reads TGTGCCAGCAGCCCCCGGAATAGCGGGGTATACGAGCAGTACGTC.

The gene calls are TRBV6-5 and TRBJ1-2; the D is unclear. V was pared by 4 bases and J by 5 bases, with 8 bases between. The CDR3 runs 12 residues. CDR1 MNHEY and CDR2 SVGAGI come from the germline V gene. The CDR3 here is CASSSSLYGYTF. Here the CDR3 DNA reads TGTGCCAGCAGTTCATCCCTATATGGCTACACCTTC.

The chain uses TRBV6-1 and TRBJ2-5, with a possible D match to TRBD2 (6 bases). From germline, CDR1 is MNHNS and CDR2 SASEGT. The CDR3 spans 16 residues. With 4 bases removed from V and 0 bases from J, the gap between germline ends came to 15 bases. The CDR3 loop is CASSGTGTRYQETQYF. Here the CDR3 DNA reads TGTGCCAGCAGTGGGACCGGGACTCGCTACCAAGAGACCCAGTACTTC.

This clone was observed once. CDR3 amino acids: CASSFRETSYGYTF. The CDR3 DNA is TGTGCCAGCAGTTTCAGGGAGACGAGCTATGGCTACACCTTC. The rearrangement links TRBV27 to TRBJ1-2; TRBD1 is a possible D gene (5 bases). Trimming stripped 3 bases from V and 4 bases from J, with 12 bases between. Per germline, CDR1 MNHEY and CDR2 SMNVEV (reference sequence). This CDR3 region has 14 residues.

The chain combines TRBV4-1 with TRBJ2-1, with TRBD2 matching 10 bases. In germline, CDR1 is MGHRA, CDR2 YSYEKL. The junction had 5 bases not matched to a gene; V was cut back by 5 bases and J by 4 bases. This CDR3 comprises 15 residues. As DNA, the CDR3 is TGCGCCAGCAGCTTCCTAGCGGGGGTATACAATGAGCAGTTCTTC. It yields the protein CASSFLAGVYNEQFF.

This clone showed up just once. This chain connects TRBV10-3 to TRBJ1-1; 9 bases match TRBD1. This CDR3 is 13 amino acids long. With V trimmed by 6 bases and J by 5 bases, 4 bases remained unmatched. Germline V gives CDR1 ENHRY, CDR2 SYGVKD. The CDR3 nucleotides read TGTGCCATCAGGCTGGACAGGGGAACTGAAGCTTTCTTT. It translates to CAIRLDRGTEAFF.

This rearrangement joins TRBV6-1 to TRBJ1-6; D uncertain. The V end lost 10 bases, the J end lost 7 bases, and 11 bases lay between the germline ends. CDR3 length: 12 residues. Per germline, CDR1 MNHNS and CDR2 SASEGT. CDR3 amino acids: CATRGENSPLHF. The CDR3, as DNA: TGTGCCACCCGTGGGGAGAATTCACCCCTCCACTTT.

The chain recombines TRBV7-9 with TRBJ2-2, with a possible D match to TRBD2 (5 bases). Germline values: CDR1 SEHNR, CDR2 FQNEAQ (reference sequence). CDR3 size: 15 residues. Between the trimmed V and J ends, which lost 3 bases and 1 base, there was a span of 9 bases. CDR3 sequence reads: CASSLDWMNTGELFF. As DNA, the CDR3 is TGTGCCAGCAGCTTGGACTGGATGAACACCGGGGAGCTGTTTTTT.

The rearrangement uses TRBV5-4 and TRBJ2-3, with TRBD1 matching over 8 bases. Trimming removed 4 bases from V and 0 bases from J; junction bases left unmatched: 4. The CDR3 loop spans 15 amino acids. CDR1 SGHNT and CDR2 YYREEE come from the germline V gene (reference sequence). Here the CDR3 DNA reads TGTGCCAGCAGCCGGACAGGGATCAGCACAGATACGCAGTATTTT. It codes for CASSRTGISTDTQYF. The entire variable domain, with the rest obtained from reference TRBV5-4 and TRBJ2-3, is as follows: ETGVTQSPTHLIKTRGQQVTLRCSSQSGHNTVSWYQQALGQGPQFIFQYYREEENGRGNFPPRFSGLQFPNYSSELNVNALELDDSALYLCASSRTGISTDTQYFGPGTRLTVL.

In its sample, this clone was seen a few times. V is TRBV20-1 and J is TRBJ2-5; D gene unclear. Germline V gives CDR1 DFQATT, CDR2 SNEGSKA (reference sequence). The CDR3 is 10 amino acids. V was trimmed by 6 bases and J by 1 base, leaving 3 bases between them. The CDR3 DNA is TGCAGTGCAGTCCAAGAGACCCAGTACTTC. It specifies CSAVQETQYF.